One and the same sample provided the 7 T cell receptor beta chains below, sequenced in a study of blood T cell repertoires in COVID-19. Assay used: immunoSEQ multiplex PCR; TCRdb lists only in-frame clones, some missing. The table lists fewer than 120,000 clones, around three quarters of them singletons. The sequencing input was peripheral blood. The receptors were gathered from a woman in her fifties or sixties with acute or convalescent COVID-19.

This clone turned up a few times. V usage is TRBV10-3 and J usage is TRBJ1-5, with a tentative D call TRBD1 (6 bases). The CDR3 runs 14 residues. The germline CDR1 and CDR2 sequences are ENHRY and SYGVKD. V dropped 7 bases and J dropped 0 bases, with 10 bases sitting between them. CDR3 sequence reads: CAIKDSRSNQPQHF. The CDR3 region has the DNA TGTGCCATCAAGGACAGCCGTAGCAATCAGCCCCAGCATTTT.

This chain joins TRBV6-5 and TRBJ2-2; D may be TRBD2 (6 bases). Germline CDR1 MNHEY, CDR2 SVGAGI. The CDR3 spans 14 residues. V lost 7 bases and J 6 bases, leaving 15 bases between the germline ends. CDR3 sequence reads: CASNRDAGPGELFF. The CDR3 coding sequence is TGTGCCAGCAACCGGGACGCGGGACCCGGGGAGCTGTTTTTT.

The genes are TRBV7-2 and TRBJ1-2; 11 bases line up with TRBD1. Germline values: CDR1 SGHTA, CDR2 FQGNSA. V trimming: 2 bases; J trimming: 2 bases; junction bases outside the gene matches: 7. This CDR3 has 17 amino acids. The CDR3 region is CASSLRLDRGLNYGYTF. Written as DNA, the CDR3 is TGTGCCAGCAGCTTACGATTGGACAGGGGGCTCAACTATGGCTACACCTTC.

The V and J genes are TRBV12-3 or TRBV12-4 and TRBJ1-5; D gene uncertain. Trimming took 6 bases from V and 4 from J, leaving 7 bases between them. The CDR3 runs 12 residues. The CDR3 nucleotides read TGTGCCAGCAGCTACGGGAATCAGCCCCAGCATTTT. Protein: CASSYGNQPQHF.

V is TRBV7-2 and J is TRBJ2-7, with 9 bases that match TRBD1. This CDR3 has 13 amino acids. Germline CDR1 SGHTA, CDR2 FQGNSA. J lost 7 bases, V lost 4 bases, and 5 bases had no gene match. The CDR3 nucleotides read TGTGCCAGCAGCTCATTTGACAGGGGGGAGCAGTACTTC. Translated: CASSSFDRGEQYF.

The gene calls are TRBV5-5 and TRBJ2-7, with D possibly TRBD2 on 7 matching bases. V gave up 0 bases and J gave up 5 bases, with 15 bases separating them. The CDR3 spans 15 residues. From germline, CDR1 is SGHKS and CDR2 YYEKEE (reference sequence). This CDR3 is CASSLDPRGGNEQYF. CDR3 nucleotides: TGTGCCAGCAGCTTGGACCCAAGGGGGGGCAACGAGCAGTACTTC.

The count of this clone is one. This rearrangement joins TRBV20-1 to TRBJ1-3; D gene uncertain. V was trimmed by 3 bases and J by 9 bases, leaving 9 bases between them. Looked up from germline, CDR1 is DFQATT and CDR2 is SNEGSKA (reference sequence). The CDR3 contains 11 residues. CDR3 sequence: CSASNEGTIYF. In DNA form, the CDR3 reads TGCAGTGCTAGCAATGAGGGCACCATATATTTT.